This T cell receptor (beta chain) was recovered during a study of blood T cells in healthy people across ages. A second about 6 to 12 cycle PCR used barcoded and J-beta primers. Via MiXCR, TCRdb re-called the 5' RACE reads, giving one row per CDR3 protein. The sample holds some 920,000 distinct CDR3 sequences; about 53% are singletons and the top ten take 20% to 25%. This clonotype was detected only a few times. There were healthy Caucasian individuals from Russia, aged roughly 6 to 90, serving as donors. This CDR3 is built from 16 residues. Trimming removed 0 bases from V and 9 bases from J, with 20 bases in between. The germline CDR1 and CDR2 sequences are MNHEY and SVGEGT.

This clonotype originated in a woman aged 60-70 years in good health. The specimen sequenced was blood. The genes are TRBV6-2 or TRBV6-3 and TRBJ2-5, with D perhaps matching TRBD2 (5 bases). The CDR3 region has the DNA TGTGCCAGCAGTTACTCGAAAATTGCACGGCCGGGGTCCCAGTACTTC. Translated: CASSYSKIARPGSQYF.